This TCR beta chain was sequenced in a study of regulatory T cells in long-lasting Graves disease. Study information: Freshly diagnosed Graves' patients had used antithyroid drugs for under 3 months.

Indicated time point: newly diagnosed GD, antithyroid drugs for less than 3 months. The TCR library was made from RNA extracted from PBMCs. Many counts were recorded for this clonotype. Through Arm-PCR of CDR3 regions and iRepertoire HTBI primers, TCR beta libraries were built. A single record per CDR3 protein comes from TCRdb applying MiXCR to the multiplex PCR reads. Among hundreds of thousands of distinct CDR3 sequences listed, less than 20% were seen once. The CDR3 length is 17 residues. Trimming left V 4 bases short and J 0 bases short, with 18 bases between. Germline values: CDR1 MDHEN, CDR2 SYDVKM. This sample was shared with a second study, whose subject was T cells in Graves' hyperthyroidism and ophthalmopathy.

The sequences come from peripheral blood mononuclear cells (PBMCs), collected at new diagnosis, from a patient treated with antithyroid drugs. This chain connects TRBV28 to TRBJ1-2; D perhaps matches TRBD1 (5 bases). The sequence was obtained from a woman younger than 45 with Graves disease. CDR3 nucleotide sequence: TGTGCCAGCAGTTCCCGGACATTGGGGAGTACTAACTATGGCTACACCTTC. Translating gives CASSSRTLGSTNYGYTF.